This TCR beta chain appears in the sequencing data of a study of OX40 agonist ivuxolimab in advanced cancers. As for the study in general: The dose of intravenous ivuxolimab that patients received every 2 weeks ranged from 0.01 to 10 mg/kg. Patients in dose escalation had liver, melanoma, kidney or head and neck cancers.

Here immunoSEQ multiplex PCR was the method, and the copy in TCRdb shows in-frame clones only, minus some. This table has roughly 34,000 clones, approximately 89% appearing once. Looked up from germline, CDR1 is MGHRA and CDR2 is YSYEKL. The CDR3 is made up of 15 amino acids. The germline V and J ends were trimmed by 4 bases and 6 bases, with 19 bases remaining between them. Study-wide results and limits: Averaging showed that CD8+ T cells had more expanded clones than CD4+ did. Low normalized T-cell clonal expansion also characterized some of the nonresponders.

As concerns this clone: Its specificity is unknown.

This TCR came from an adult with an advanced solid tumor such as melanoma, head and neck, liver or kidney cancer. The sample was CD4+ or CD8+ T cells sorted from blood, taken in a trial of the OX40 agonist ivuxolimab. The chain combines TRBV4-1 with TRBJ2-7; tentatively, D is TRBD2 (6 bases). The CDR3 is CASSPDSGVFFEQYF. DNA for the CDR3: TGCGCCAGCAGCCCAGATTCGGGGGTTTTCTTCGAGCAGTACTTC.